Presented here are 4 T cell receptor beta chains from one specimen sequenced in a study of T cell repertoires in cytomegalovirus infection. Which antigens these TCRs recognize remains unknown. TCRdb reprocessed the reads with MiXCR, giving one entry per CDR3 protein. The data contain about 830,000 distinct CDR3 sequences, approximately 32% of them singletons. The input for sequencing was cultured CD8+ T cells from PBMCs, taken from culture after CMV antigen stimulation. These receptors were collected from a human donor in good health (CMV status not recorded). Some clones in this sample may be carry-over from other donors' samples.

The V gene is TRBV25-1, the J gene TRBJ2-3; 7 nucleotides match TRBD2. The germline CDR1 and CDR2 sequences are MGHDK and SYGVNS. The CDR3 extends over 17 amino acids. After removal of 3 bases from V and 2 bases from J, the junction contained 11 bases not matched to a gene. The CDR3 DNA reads TGTGCCAGCAGTGACTTACGTGGGGGGGAGCACACAGATACGCAGTATTTT. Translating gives CASSDLRGGEHTDTQYF. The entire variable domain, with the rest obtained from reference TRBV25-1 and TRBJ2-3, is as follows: EADIYQTPRYLVIGTGKKITLECSQTMGHDKMYWYQQDPGMELHLIHYSYGVNSTEKGDLSSESTVSRIRTEHFPLTLESARPSHTSQYLCASSDLRGGEHTDTQYFGPGTRLTVL.

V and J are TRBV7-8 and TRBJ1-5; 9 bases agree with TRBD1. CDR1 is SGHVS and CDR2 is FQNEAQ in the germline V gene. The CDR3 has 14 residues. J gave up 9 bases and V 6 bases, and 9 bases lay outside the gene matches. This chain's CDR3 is CASSPGQGKAPQHF. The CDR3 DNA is TGTGCCAGCAGTCCCGGACAGGGGAAAGCGCCCCAGCATTTT.

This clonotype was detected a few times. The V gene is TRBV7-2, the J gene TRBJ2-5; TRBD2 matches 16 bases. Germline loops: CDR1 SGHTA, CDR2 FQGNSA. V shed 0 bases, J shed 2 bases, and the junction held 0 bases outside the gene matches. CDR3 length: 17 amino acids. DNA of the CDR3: TGTGCCAGCAGCTTAGCGGGACTAGCGGGGGGGCAAGAGACCCAGTACTTC. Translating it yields CASSLAGLAGGQETQYF.

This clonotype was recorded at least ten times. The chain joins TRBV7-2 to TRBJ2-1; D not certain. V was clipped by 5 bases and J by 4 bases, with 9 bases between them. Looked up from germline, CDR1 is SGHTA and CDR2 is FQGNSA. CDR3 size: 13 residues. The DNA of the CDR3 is TGTGCCAGCAGCATTAGGCCTTACAATGAGCAGTTCTTC. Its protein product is CASSIRPYNEQFF. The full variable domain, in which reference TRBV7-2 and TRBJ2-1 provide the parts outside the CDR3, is GAGVSQSPSNKVTEKGKDVELRCDPISGHTALYWYRQSLGQGLEFLIYFQGNSAPDKSGLPSDRFSAERTGGSVSTLTIQRTQQEDSAVYLCASSIRPYNEQFFGPGTRLTVL.